The 9 T cell receptor beta chains below were found in one sample sequenced in a study of shared clonotypes between healthy human individuals. TCRdb's copy holds only in-frame clones and misses some; the assay was immunoSEQ multiplex PCR. The sample has over a million clones, 96% seen once. The specimen was naive CD4+ T cells sorted from blood. This sample's subset: CD45RA+ positively selected. The receptors stem from a man in his thirties or forties in good health.

The rearrangement uses TRBV30 and TRBJ2-1, with D perhaps TRBD1 (6 bases). This CDR3 contains 13 residues. Germline CDR1 is GTSNPN and CDR2 is SVGIG (reference sequence). V lost 2 bases, J lost 12 bases, and 17 bases lay in between. CDR3 in amino acids: CAWSSTGNPGQFF. The CDR3 nucleotides read TGTGCCTGGAGTTCAACAGGGAACCCTGGGCAGTTCTTC.

The table lists this clone with a count of one. The V call is TRBV28, the J call TRBJ2-2; possible D gene TRBD1, 5 bases. V was cut by 2 bases and J by 6 bases, with 13 bases left in between. Germline assignment: CDR1 MDHEN and CDR2 SYDVKM. The CDR3 runs to 15 residues. In DNA form, the CDR3 reads TGTGCCAGCAGTTTAGGGCTGACAGCCCCCGGGGAGCTGTTTTTT. It is translated as CASSLGLTAPGELFF.

The gene calls are TRBV7-2 and TRBJ1-3, with D hard to call. V dropped 3 bases and J dropped 0 bases, with 12 bases sitting between them. Germline V gives CDR1 SGHTA, CDR2 FQGNSA. This CDR3 has 16 residues. CDR3 protein: CASSLGPSGSGNTIYF. As DNA, the CDR3 is TGTGCCAGCAGCTTGGGCCCCTCAGGCTCTGGAAACACCATATATTTT.

V usage is TRBV7-8 and J usage is TRBJ2-1; 7 bases are shared with TRBD1. Germline V CDR1 and CDR2: SGHVS, FQNEAQ. The V gene end was trimmed by 0 bases and the J gene end by 3 bases; junction bases not matched to a gene: 8. The CDR3 extends over 17 amino acids. In DNA form, the CDR3 reads TGTGCCAGCAGCTTAGCTGCCCGGACAGGATACTACAATGAGCAGTTCTTC. Translated, it gives CASSLAARTGYYNEQFF.

The count of this clone is one. The chain uses TRBV14 and TRBJ2-3; no clear D gene. V lost 4 bases, J lost 4 bases, and 6 bases lay in between. In germline, CDR1 is SGHDN, CDR2 FVKESK. This CDR3 contains 12 residues. The CDR3 here is CASSPSPDTQYF. CDR3 bases: TGTGCCAGCAGCCCCTCCCCAGATACGCAGTATTTT.

This chain uses TRBV6-5 with TRBJ1-1, with 10 bases lining up with TRBD1. The CDR3 is 15 residues long. Germline V CDR1 and CDR2: MNHEY, SVGAGI. The ends lost 2 bases at V and 4 bases at J; junction bases unmatched: 4. CDR3 in amino acids: CASSYTGTGVTEAFF. The CDR3 DNA reads TGTGCCAGCAGTTACACCGGGACAGGGGTCACTGAAGCTTTCTTT.

V usage is TRBV28 and J usage is TRBJ2-2; D gene unclear. Germline loops: CDR1 MDHEN, CDR2 SYDVKM. Trimming stripped 2 bases from V and 1 base from J, with 8 bases between. The CDR3 totals 15 residues. CDR3 nucleotide sequence: TGTGCCAGCAGTTTAATTGGGAAGAACACCGGGGAGCTGTTTTTT. This codes for CASSLIGKNTGELFF.

A few counts support this clone. The J gene is TRBJ2-2, the V gene TRBV9; weak D call: TRBD1 (6 bases). Per the germline V gene, CDR1 is SGDLS and CDR2 is YYNGEE. This CDR3 region has 15 residues. The V end was cut by 3 bases, the J end by 2 bases, with 11 bases between. The CDR3 is CASSGQVINTGELFF. The DNA for the CDR3 is TGTGCCAGCAGCGGACAGGTGATCAACACCGGGGAGCTGTTTTTT.

The chain employs TRBV6-1 and TRBJ2-7, with D possibly TRBD2 on 6 matching bases. Trimming pared 4 bases from V and 3 bases from J, leaving 10 bases between. Germline V CDR1 and CDR2: MNHNS, SASEGT. The CDR3 is 13 residues long. In DNA, the CDR3 is TGTGCCAGCAGTGTGGAGGAGGGCTACGAGCAGTACTTC. Translated, it gives CASSVEEGYEQYF.